This T cell receptor (beta chain) came from a study of radiotherapy plus CTLA-4 blockade in lung cancer (dated by TCRdb to 2017 to 2018). Study-wide context: Among the enrolled patients, around 19% had an objective response, and roughly 30% reached disease control. Study-level results and caveats: TCR clones derived from tumors expanded in peripheral blood after treatment with radiotherapy and ipilimumab. Early dynamic changes in blood T cell clones, together with increased serum interferon-beta after radiation, were reported as the strongest predictors of response.

The CDR3 runs 12 amino acids, cysteine and phenylalanine included. Left in the record is the CDR3 DNA by itself, 36 bases read in frame from the first base. V and J are truncated by 0 bases and 9 bases respectively, leaving an intervening sequence of 7 bases. Sequences SGHKS (CDR1) and YYEKEE (CDR2) are obtained from the germline V gene (reference sequence). A note on this clone: The clone's antigen remains unknown. Per-nucleotide qualities are absent, and no much larger clonotype sits a single base away.

The study tested focal radiation therapy combined with CTLA-4 blockade (ipilimumab) in patients with chemo-refractory metastatic non-small-cell lung cancer. Library construction relied on the immunoSEQ multiplex PCR assay. The immuneACCESS repertoire file appears here via TCRdb, limited to in-frame rearrangements. These files lack a portion of the clones; in checked studies, under half of the deficit traces to unresolved V genes, and the cause of the others is not known. The sample has roughly 80,000 clones on record, over 65% of them singletons. Of the sample, roughly a tenth falls within the top ten clones.

This receptor was identified in a human donor with non-small cell lung cancer whose response to radiotherapy plus ipilimumab could not be evaluated. The chain couples TRBV5-5 to TRBJ2-1; TRBD2 might be the D gene, on 5 matching bases. Sequencing was performed on peripheral blood, taken from a patient treated with radiotherapy plus ipilimumab. The CDR3 loop reads CASSLVGSEQFF. The nucleotide sequence reads as follows: TGTGCCAGCAGCTTGGTTGGGAGTGAGCAGTTCTTC.